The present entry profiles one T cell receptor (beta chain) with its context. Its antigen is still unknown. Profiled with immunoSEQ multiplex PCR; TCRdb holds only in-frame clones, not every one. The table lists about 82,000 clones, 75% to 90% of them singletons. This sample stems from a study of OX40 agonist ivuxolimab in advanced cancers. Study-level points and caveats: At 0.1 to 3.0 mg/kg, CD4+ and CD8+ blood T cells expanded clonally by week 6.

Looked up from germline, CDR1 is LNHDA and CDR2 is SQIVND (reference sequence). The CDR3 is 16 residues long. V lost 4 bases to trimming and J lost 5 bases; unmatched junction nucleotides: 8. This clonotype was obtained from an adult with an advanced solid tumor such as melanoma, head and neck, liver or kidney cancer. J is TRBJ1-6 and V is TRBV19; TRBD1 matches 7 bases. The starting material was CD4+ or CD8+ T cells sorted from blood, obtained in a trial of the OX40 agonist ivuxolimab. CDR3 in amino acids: CASSTTGIRNNSPLHF. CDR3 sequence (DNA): TGTGCCAGTAGTACGACAGGGATACGTAATAATTCACCCCTCCACTTT.